The 19 T cell receptor beta chains presented below share a single source sample, sequenced in a study of graft-versus-host responses after intestinal transplantation. The assay was immunoSEQ multiplex PCR, and TCRdb's table has in-frame clones only and misses some. The sample records about 19,000 clones, about nine tenths being singletons. This specimen consisted of bone marrow, obtained around 120 days after transplant. The receptor set was obtained from a human patient who received an intestinal transplant, so some T cells may come from the graft donor.

The rearrangement uses TRBV15 and TRBJ2-6; the D gene is possibly TRBD1 (5 bases). This CDR3 contains 16 residues. Germline V gene lookup returns CDR1 LNHNV and CDR2 YYDKDF (reference sequence). V lost 3 bases, J lost 3 bases, and 12 bases lay in between. CDR3 loop: CATSRAGIIGANVLTF. In DNA form, the CDR3 reads TGTGCCACCAGCAGGGCAGGGATAATTGGGGCCAACGTCCTGACTTTC.

V is TRBV5-5 and J is TRBJ2-7; D not certain. The V gene's germline CDR1 is SGHKS and CDR2 YYEKEE (reference sequence). Trimming shortened V by 2 bases and J by 7 bases, and 13 bases separated the two germline ends. The CDR3 runs to 13 residues. The CDR3 protein is CASSFPSSIEQYF. CDR3 nucleotides: TGTGCCAGCAGCTTCCCCTCCTCTATAGAGCAGTACTTC.

This rearrangement joins TRBV27 to TRBJ2-5; D is unclear. V lost 6 bases, J lost 2 bases, and 13 bases lay in between. Germline CDR1 MNHEY, CDR2 SMNVEV (reference sequence). This CDR3 spans 14 amino acids. DNA for the CDR3: TGTGCCAGCAGACCCTCCGGCAGACAAGAGACCCAGTACTTC. Amino acid sequence: CASRPSGRQETQYF.

The J gene is TRBJ2-3, the V gene TRBV5-6, with D possibly being TRBD1 or TRBD2 (6 bases each). The germline V gene has CDR1 SGHDT and CDR2 YYEEEE. V was cut by 2 bases and J by 0 bases, with 16 bases left in between. The CDR3 runs 17 residues. The CDR3 spells CASSFEAGGFSTDTQYF. In DNA, the CDR3 is TGTGCCAGCAGCTTTGAGGCCGGGGGCTTCAGCACAGATACGCAGTATTTT.

This clone was detected once. This chain links TRBV28 with TRBJ2-7; 7 bases are shared with TRBD2. This CDR3 spans 18 amino acids. The V gene's germline CDR1 is MDHEN and CDR2 SYDVKM. The V gene end was trimmed by 3 bases and the J gene end by 0 bases; junction bases not matched to a gene: 14. CDR3 region: CASSFSIVSGLLSYEQYF. CDR3 bases: TGTGCCAGCAGTTTTTCGATCGTTAGCGGGCTCCTCTCCTACGAGCAGTACTTC.

The chain is built from TRBV4-1 and TRBJ1-5; D is uncertain. This CDR3 comprises 13 residues. Deletions cut 0 bases from V and 7 bases from J, with 7 bases between. Germline V gene lookup returns CDR1 MGHRA and CDR2 YSYEKL. DNA of the CDR3: TGCGCCAGCAGCCAAGAGTACGGGCAGCCCCAGCATTTT. This encodes CASSQEYGQPQHF.

The V call is TRBV6-5, the J call TRBJ2-7, with a possible D match to TRBD2 (7 bases). Trimming took off 11 bases at V and 7 bases at J, with 15 bases between the two ends. CDR1 and CDR2 (germline): MNHEY, SVGAGI. This CDR3 spans 11 amino acids. CDR3 coding DNA: TGTGCCCTGGGGGGGACACCTGAGCAGTACTTC. Translation: CALGGTPEQYF.

This sequence joins TRBV27 and TRBJ2-5; 12 positions agree with TRBD1. The better agreement between TRBJ2-7 and the DNA end casts doubt on the J call. The CDR3 is 15 residues long. CDR1 and CDR2 from the germline V gene are MNHEY and SMNVEV (reference sequence). The CDR3 DNA sequence: TGTGCCAGCAGCCACGGGACAGGGGGCGACTACGAGCAGTACTTC. Its translation is CASSHGTGGDYEQYF.

This chain connects TRBV4-1 to TRBJ2-2, with a tentative D call TRBD1 (6 bases). The length of the CDR3 is 13 residues. Trimming took off 1 base at V and 6 bases at J, with 6 bases between the two ends. The V gene's germline CDR1 is MGHRA and CDR2 YSYEKL. CDR3 protein: CASSQGTAGELFF. DNA of the CDR3: TGCGCCAGCAGCCAAGGGACAGCCGGGGAGCTGTTTTTT.

This clone was counted a single time. The rearrangement joins TRBV7-9 to TRBJ2-1; D might be TRBD1 (6 bases). CDR1 and CDR2 (germline): SEHNR, FQNEAQ (reference sequence). V dropped 3 bases and J dropped 10 bases, with 16 bases sitting between them. The CDR3 has 14 residues. Here the CDR3 reads CASSLGQGSAEQFF. The CDR3 DNA is TGTGCCAGCAGCTTGGGACAAGGGTCGGCGGAGCAGTTCTTC. The full variable domain, completed using reference TRBV7-9 and TRBJ2-1, is DTGVSQNPRHKITKRGQNVTFRCDPISEHNRLYWYRQTLGQGPEFLTYFQNEAQLEKSRLLSDRFSAERPKGSFSTLEIQRTEQGDSAMYLCASSLGQGSAEQFFGPGTRLTVL.

This sequence joins TRBV19 and TRBJ2-7; 7 nucleotides agree with TRBD2. The V gene end was trimmed by 10 bases and the J gene end by 5 bases; junction bases not matched to a gene: 17. This CDR3 comprises 15 residues. Germline V gene data show CDR1 as LNHDA and CDR2 as SQIVND (reference sequence). Written as DNA, the CDR3 is TGTGCCACCGCATTTGGGGGGGAGGGCCCCAACGAGCAGTACTTC. It is translated as CATAFGGEGPNEQYF.

This chain's CDR3 is CASRPQGHGYGYTF. The DNA of the CDR3 is TGTGCCAGCAGACCACAGGGGCACGGCTATGGCTACACCTTC. The chain has TRBV6-6 and TRBJ1-2, with 7 nucleotides matching TRBD1. The germline V gene has CDR1 MNHNY and CDR2 SVGAGI (reference sequence). CDR3 length: 14 amino acids. Losses at the gene ends were 6 bases for V and 4 bases for J; bases not matched to a gene: 8.

The chain joins TRBV5-1 to TRBJ2-7, with 9 bases fitting TRBD2. Germline V lookup: CDR1 SGHRS, CDR2 YFSETQ. The CDR3 spans 17 residues. Trimming removed 0 bases from V and 3 bases from J; junction bases left unmatched: 10. The CDR3 loop is CASSLVAGGPFIYEQYF. CDR3 DNA: TGCGCCAGCAGCTTGGTCGCGGGAGGGCCCTTCATCTACGAGCAGTACTTC.

The chain employs TRBV10-2 and TRBJ1-2, with D tentatively TRBD1 (5 bases). CDR1 and CDR2 from the germline V gene are WSHSY and SAAADI. The length of the CDR3 is 13 residues. V was clipped by 5 bases and J by 5 bases, with 12 bases between them. DNA for the CDR3: TGCGCCAGCAGTTTTGAGACAGCTTATGGCTACACCTTC. Translated, it gives CASSFETAYGYTF.

The sample holds a few counts of this clone. For the CDR3, the DNA is TGTGCCAGCAGCCCTAGACAGGGGCCTCGCTGGGCAGATACGCAGTATTTT. Protein: CASSPRQGPRWADTQYF. The V and J genes are TRBV14 and TRBJ2-3, with TRBD1 identical over 8 bases. The CDR3 is made up of 17 amino acids. J was trimmed by 4 bases and V by 4 bases; bases with no gene match: 13. CDR1 and CDR2 from the germline V gene are SGHDN and FVKESK.

CDR3 region: CASSQVLGDGNQPQHF. In DNA, the CDR3 is TGCGCCAGCAGCCAAGTGCTGGGAGATGGCAATCAGCCCCAGCATTTT. The gene calls are TRBV4-1 and TRBJ1-5; D uncertain. V was clipped by 1 base and J by 2 bases, with 12 bases between them. This CDR3 region has 16 residues. Germline V gene lookup returns CDR1 MGHRA and CDR2 YSYEKL.

The chain employs TRBV7-8 and TRBJ2-5; 8 bases agree with TRBD1. The end of the DNA fits TRBJ2-7 better, so the J call may be wrong. CDR3 length: 15 amino acids. CDR1 SGHVS and CDR2 FQNEAQ come from the germline V gene. CDR3 sequence (DNA): TGTGCCAGCAGCCCCGGACAGGGACAACTCTACGAGCAGTACTTC. It specifies CASSPGQGQLYEQYF.

The chain joins TRBV11-2 to TRBJ1-3, with D hard to call. The CDR3 sequence is 15 residues long. V was pared by 6 bases and J by 1 base, with 13 bases between. Germline CDR1 SGHAT, CDR2 FQNNGV. In nucleotides, the CDR3 is TGTGCCAGCAGTCTCGGACCGGCTTCTGGAAACACCATATATTTT. Translating gives CASSLGPASGNTIYF.

This clone has just a few counts. This chain links TRBV6-1 with TRBJ2-7, with 8 bases fitting TRBD1. This CDR3 comprises 15 residues. Germline CDR1 MNHNS, CDR2 SASEGT. V shed 5 bases and J 4 bases; nucleotides not matched to a gene: 10. CDR3 sequence: CASSTGGEGPYEQYF. The DNA for the CDR3 is TGTGCCAGCAGTACAGGGGGTGAAGGCCCTTACGAGCAGTACTTC.